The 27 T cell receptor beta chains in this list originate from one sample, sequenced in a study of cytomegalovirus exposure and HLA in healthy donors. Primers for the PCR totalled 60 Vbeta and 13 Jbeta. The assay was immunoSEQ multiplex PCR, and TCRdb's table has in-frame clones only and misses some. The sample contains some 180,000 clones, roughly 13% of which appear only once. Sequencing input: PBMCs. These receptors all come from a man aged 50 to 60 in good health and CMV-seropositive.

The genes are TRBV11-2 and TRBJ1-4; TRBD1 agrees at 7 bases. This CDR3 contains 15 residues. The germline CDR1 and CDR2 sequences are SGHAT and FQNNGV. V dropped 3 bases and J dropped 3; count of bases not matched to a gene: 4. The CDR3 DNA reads TGTGCCAGCAGCTTGGAGGACAGGCCTAATGAAAAACTGTTTTTT. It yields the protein CASSLEDRPNEKLFF.

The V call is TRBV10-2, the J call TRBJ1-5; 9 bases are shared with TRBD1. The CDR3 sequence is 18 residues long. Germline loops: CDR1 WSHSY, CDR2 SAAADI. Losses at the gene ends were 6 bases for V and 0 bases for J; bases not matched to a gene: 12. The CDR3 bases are TGCGCCAGCAGGGCTGGACAGGGGTCGTTAAATAGCAATCAGCCCCAGCATTTT. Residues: CASRAGQGSLNSNQPQHF.

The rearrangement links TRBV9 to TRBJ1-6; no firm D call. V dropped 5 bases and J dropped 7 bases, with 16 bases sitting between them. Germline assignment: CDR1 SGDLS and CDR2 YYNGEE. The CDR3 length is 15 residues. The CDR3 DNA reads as TGTGCCAGCAGTCGGGGAATTCGGGGAAATTCACCCCTCCACTTT. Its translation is CASSRGIRGNSPLHF.

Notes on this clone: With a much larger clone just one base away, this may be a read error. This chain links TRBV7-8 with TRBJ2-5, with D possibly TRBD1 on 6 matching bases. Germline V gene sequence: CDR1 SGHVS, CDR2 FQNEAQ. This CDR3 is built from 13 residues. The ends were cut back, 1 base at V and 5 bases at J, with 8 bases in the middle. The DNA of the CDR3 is TGTGCCAGCAGCTTAGGGGGGCGGGAGACCCAGTACTTC. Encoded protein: CASSLGGRETQYF.

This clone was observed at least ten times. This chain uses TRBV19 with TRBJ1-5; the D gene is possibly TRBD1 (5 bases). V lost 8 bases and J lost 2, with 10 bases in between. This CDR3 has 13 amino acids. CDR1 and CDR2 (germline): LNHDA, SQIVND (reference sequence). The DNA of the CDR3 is TGTGCCAGTCGAGGGGAGGGCAATCAGCCCCAGCATTTT. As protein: CASRGEGNQPQHF. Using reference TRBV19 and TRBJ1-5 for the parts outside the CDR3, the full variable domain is DGGITQSPKYLFRKEGQNVTLSCEQNLNHDAMYWYRQDPGQGLRLIYYSQIVNDFQKGDIAEGYSVSREKKESFPLTVTSAQKNPTAFYLCASRGEGNQPQHFGDGTRLSIL.

CDR3: CASRGLDTEAFF. CDR3 in DNA: TGTGCCTCGAGGGGGCTGGACACTGAAGCTTTCTTT. The rearrangement links TRBV30 to TRBJ1-1; 7 nucleotides line up with TRBD1. The CDR3 extends over 12 amino acids. Trimming at V came to 7 bases and at J to 3 bases, leaving 5 bases not matched to a gene. Germline CDR1 reads GTSNPN; CDR2 reads SVGIG (reference sequence).

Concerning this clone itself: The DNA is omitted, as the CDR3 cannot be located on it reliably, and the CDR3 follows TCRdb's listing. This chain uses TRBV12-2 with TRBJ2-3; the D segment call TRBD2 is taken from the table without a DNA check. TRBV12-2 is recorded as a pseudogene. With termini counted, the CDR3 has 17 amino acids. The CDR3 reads CASRLEVAGGSADTQYF.

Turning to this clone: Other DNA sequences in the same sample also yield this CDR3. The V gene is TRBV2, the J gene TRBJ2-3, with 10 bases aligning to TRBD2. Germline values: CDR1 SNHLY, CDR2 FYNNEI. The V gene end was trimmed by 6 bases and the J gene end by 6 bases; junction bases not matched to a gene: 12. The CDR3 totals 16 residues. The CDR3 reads CASRGVAGGPLDTQYF. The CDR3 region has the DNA TGTGCCAGCAGGGGGGTAGCGGGGGGACCCTTGGATACGCAGTATTTT.

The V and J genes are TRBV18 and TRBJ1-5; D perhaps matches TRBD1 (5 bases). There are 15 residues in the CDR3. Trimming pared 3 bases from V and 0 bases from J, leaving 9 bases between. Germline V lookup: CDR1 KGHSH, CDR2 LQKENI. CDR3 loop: CASSPPGDSNQPQHF. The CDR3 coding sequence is TGTGCCAGCTCACCGCCGGGGGATAGCAATCAGCCCCAGCATTTT.

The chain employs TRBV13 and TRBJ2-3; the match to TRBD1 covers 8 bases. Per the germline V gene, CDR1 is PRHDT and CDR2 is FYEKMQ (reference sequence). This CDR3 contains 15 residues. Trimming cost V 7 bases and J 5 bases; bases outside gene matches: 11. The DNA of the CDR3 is TGTGCCAGCACCCCGACGACAGGGGAATTAGATACGCAGTATTTT. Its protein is CASTPTTGELDTQYF.

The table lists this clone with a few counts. This CDR3 reads CASSQVVARGGGARNEQFF. In DNA form, the CDR3 reads TGCGCCAGCAGCCAAGTTGTGGCCCGTGGCGGGGGGGCCAGGAATGAGCAGTTCTTC. The V call is TRBV4-3, the J call TRBJ2-1, with 9 nucleotides matching TRBD2. Per germline, CDR1 LGHNA and CDR2 YSLEER. The length of the CDR3 is 19 residues. After removal of 1 base from V and 7 bases from J, the junction contained 17 bases not matched to a gene.

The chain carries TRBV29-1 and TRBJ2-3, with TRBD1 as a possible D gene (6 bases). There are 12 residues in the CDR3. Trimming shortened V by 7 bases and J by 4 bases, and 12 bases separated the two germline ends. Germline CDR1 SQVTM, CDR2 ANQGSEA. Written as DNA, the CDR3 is TGCAGCGACCTACAGGGAGCAGATACGCAGTATTTT. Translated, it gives CSDLQGADTQYF.

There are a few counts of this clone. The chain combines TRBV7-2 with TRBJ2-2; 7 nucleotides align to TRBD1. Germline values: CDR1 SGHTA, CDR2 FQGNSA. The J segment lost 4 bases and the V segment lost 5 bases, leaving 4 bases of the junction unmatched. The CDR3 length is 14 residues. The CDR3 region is CASSLGQTTGELFF. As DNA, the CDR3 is TGTGCCAGCAGCCTGGGACAGACCACCGGGGAGCTGTTTTTT. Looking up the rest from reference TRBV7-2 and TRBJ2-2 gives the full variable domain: GAGVSQSPSNKVTEKGKDVELRCDPISGHTALYWYRQSLGQGLEFLIYFQGNSAPDKSGLPSDRFSAERTGGSVSTLTIQRTQQEDSAVYLCASSLGQTTGELFFGEGSRLTVL.

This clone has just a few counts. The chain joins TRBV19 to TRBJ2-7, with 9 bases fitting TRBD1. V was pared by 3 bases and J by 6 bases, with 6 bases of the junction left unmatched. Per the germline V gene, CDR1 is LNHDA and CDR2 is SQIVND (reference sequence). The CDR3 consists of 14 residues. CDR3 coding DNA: TGTGCCAGTAGTATTGGGACAGGGTATCGCGAGCAGTACTTC. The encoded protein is CASSIGTGYREQYF.

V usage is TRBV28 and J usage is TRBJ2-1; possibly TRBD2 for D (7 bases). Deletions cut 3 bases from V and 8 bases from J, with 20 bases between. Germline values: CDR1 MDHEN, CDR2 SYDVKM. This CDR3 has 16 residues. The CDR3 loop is CASSFPSGGARDEQFF. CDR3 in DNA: TGTGCCAGCAGTTTCCCCAGTGGGGGGGCCAGGGATGAGCAGTTCTTC.

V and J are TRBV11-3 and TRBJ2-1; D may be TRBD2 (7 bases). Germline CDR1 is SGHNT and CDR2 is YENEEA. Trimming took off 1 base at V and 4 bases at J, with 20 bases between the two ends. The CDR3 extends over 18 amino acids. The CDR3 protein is CASSLGFRGASSYNEQFF. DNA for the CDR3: TGTGCCAGCAGCTTAGGTTTTCGGGGGGCGTCTTCATACAATGAGCAGTTCTTC. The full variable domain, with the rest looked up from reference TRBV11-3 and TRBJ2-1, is EAGVVQSPRYKIIEKKQPVAFWCNPISGHNTLYWYLQNLGQGPELLIRYENEEAVDDSQLPKDRFSAERLKGVDSTLKIQPAELGDSAVYLCASSLGFRGASSYNEQFFGPGTRLTVL.

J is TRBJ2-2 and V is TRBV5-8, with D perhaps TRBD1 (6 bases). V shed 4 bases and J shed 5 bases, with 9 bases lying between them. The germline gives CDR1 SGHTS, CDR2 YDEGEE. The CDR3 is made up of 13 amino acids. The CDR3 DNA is TGTGCCAGCAGCCGTACAGGGACCGGGGAGCTGTTTTTT. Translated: CASSRTGTGELFF. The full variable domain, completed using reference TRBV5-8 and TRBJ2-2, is EAGVTQSPTHLIKTRGQQATLRCSPISGHTSVYWYQQALGLGLQFLLWYDEGEERNRGNFPPRFSGRQFPNYSSELNVNALELEDSALYLCASSRTGTGELFFGEGSRLTVL.

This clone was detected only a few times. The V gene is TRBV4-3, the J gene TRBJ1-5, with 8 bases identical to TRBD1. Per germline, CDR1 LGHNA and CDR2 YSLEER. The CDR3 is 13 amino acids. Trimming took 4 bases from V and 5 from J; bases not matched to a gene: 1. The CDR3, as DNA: TGCGCCAGCAGCCTGACAGGGGATCAGCCCCAGCATTTT. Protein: CASSLTGDQPQHF.

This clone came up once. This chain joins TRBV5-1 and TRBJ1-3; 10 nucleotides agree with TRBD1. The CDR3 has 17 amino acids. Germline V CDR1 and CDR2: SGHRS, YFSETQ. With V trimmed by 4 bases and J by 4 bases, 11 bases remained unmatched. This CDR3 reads CASSETGGARIGNTIYF. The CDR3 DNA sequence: TGCGCCAGCAGCGAGACAGGGGGCGCGCGAATCGGAAACACCATATATTTT.

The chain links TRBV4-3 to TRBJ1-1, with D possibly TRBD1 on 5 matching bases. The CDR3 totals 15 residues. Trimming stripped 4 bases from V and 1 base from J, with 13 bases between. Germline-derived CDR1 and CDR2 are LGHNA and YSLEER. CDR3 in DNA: TGCGCCAGCAGCCTCTTCTCCCAGGGGAACACTGAAGCTTTCTTT. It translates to CASSLFSQGNTEAFF.

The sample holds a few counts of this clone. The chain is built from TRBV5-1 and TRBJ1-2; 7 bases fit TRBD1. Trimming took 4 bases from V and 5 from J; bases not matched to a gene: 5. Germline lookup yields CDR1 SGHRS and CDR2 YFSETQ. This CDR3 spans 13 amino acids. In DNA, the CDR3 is TGCGCCAGCAGCCCGGGACAGCGATATGGCTACACCTTC. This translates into CASSPGQRYGYTF.

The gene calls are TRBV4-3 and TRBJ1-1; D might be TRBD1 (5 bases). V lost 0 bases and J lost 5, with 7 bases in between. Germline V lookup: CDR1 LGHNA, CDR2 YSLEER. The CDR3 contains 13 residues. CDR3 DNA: TGCGCCAGCAGCCAAGAGGGGGGAACTGAAGCTTTCTTT. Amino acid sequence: CASSQEGGTEAFF.

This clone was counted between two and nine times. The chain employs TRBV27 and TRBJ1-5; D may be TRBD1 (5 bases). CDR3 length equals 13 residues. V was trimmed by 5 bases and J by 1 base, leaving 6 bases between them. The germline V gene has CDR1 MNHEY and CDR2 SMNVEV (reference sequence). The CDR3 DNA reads TGTGCCAGCAGTGGGGGGAGCAATCAGCCCCAGCATTTT. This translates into CASSGGSNQPQHF.

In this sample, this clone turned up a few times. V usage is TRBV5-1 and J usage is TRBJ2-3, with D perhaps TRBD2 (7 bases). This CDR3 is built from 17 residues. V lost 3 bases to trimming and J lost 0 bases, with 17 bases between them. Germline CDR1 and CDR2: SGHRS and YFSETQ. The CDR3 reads CASSSLLAGASTDTQYF. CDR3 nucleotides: TGCGCCAGCAGCTCATTGTTGGCGGGGGCCAGCACAGATACGCAGTATTTT.

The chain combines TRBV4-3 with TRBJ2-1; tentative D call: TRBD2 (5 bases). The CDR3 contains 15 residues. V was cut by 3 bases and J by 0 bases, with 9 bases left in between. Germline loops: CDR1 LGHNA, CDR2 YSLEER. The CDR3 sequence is CASSQERISYNEQFF. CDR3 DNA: TGCGCCAGCAGCCAGGAGCGGATCTCCTACAATGAGCAGTTCTTC.

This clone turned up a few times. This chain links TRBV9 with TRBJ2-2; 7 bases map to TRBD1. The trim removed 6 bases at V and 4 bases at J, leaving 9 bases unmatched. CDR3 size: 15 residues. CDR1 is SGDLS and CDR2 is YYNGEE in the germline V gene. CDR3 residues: CASTPLGTVTGELFF. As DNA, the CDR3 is TGTGCCAGCACCCCCTTAGGGACAGTCACCGGGGAGCTGTTTTTT.

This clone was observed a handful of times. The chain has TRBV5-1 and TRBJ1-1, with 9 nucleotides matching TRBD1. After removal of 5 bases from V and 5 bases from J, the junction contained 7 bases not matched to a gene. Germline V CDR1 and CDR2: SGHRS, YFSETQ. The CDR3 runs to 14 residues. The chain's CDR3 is CASRPGQGGTEAFF. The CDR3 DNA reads TGCGCCAGCAGGCCGGGACAGGGTGGAACTGAAGCTTTCTTT.